This entry lists 11 T cell receptor beta chains sequenced from one sample in a study of T cell responses to AZD1222 COVID-19 vaccine. Sequencing was performed with immunoSEQ multiplex PCR; in TCRdb, only in-frame clones are kept and a portion is missing. In the table there are 90,000 to 120,000 clones, roughly nine tenths of which are singletons. This specimen consisted of peripheral blood, obtained on day 0 of AZD1222 vaccination. These receptors were taken from an adult in good health.

The V and J genes are TRBV4-3 and TRBJ1-6; a possible D gene is TRBD1 (5 bases). Germline lookup yields CDR1 LGHNA and CDR2 YSLEER. V was clipped by 0 bases and J by 10 bases, with 13 bases between them. This CDR3 spans 15 amino acids. CDR3 in DNA: TGCGCCAGCAGCCAAGATCTCGGGGGTTGGTCACCCCTCCACTTT. Protein: CASSQDLGGWSPLHF.

J is TRBJ1-1 and V is TRBV4-2, with D unresolved. The CDR3 consists of 14 residues. Looked up from germline, CDR1 is LGHNA and CDR2 is YNFKEQ. Trimming removed 4 bases from V and 0 bases from J, with 9 bases in between. This CDR3 is CASSRGSVNTEAFF. The CDR3 DNA reads as TGTGCCAGCAGCCGCGGCAGCGTGAACACTGAAGCTTTCTTT.

The J gene is TRBJ1-5, the V gene TRBV15, with D unclear. The V gene's germline CDR1 is LNHNV and CDR2 YYDKDF (reference sequence). The CDR3 extends over 17 amino acids. V shed 0 bases and J shed 0 bases, with 12 bases lying between them. CDR3 region: CATSRDSGLISNQPQHF. As DNA, the CDR3 is TGTGCCACCAGCAGAGATTCAGGACTAATTAGCAATCAGCCCCAGCATTTT.

V and J are TRBV7-3 and TRBJ2-1, with 8 bases lining up with TRBD2. J gave up 6 bases and V 0 bases, and 1 base lay outside the gene matches. Germline V gene sequence: CDR1 SGHTA, CDR2 FQGTGA. The length of the CDR3 is 14 residues. DNA for the CDR3: TGTGCCAGCAGCTTAACCGGGGGGGTCAATGAGCAGTTCTTC. It translates to CASSLTGGVNEQFF.

The chain carries TRBV7-2 and TRBJ2-2; D remains ambiguous. CDR3 length: 13 amino acids. V lost 1 base and J lost 6, with 6 bases in between. Germline loops: CDR1 SGHTA, CDR2 FQGNSA. The DNA for the CDR3 is TGTGCCAGCAGCTTAGAAAGTGCCGGGGAGCTGTTTTTT. Translating gives CASSLESAGELFF.

The V gene is TRBV28, the J gene TRBJ2-1, with D possibly TRBD2 on 6 matching bases. CDR1 MDHEN and CDR2 SYDVKM come from the germline V gene. V lost 6 bases and J 10 bases, leaving 10 bases between the germline ends. The CDR3 length is 11 residues. The CDR3 spells CASRTGREQFF. The DNA for the CDR3 is TGTGCCAGCAGGACCGGGAGAGAGCAGTTCTTC.

The chain uses TRBV6-5 and TRBJ1-5; possibly TRBD1 for D (6 bases). The V end was cut by 6 bases, the J end by 4 bases, with 13 bases between. The CDR3 spans 14 residues. Germline CDR1 and CDR2: MNHEY and SVGAGI. The CDR3: CASSRGLENQPQHF. The CDR3 bases are TGTGCCAGCAGCAGGGGATTGGAAAATCAGCCCCAGCATTTT.

The chain couples TRBV15 to TRBJ1-6; D is undetermined. CDR3 size: 14 residues. In germline, CDR1 is LNHNV, CDR2 YYDKDF (reference sequence). V dropped 1 base and J dropped 5 bases, with 6 bases sitting between them. As DNA, the CDR3 is TGTGCCACCAGCAGAGGGCAGAATAATTCACCCCTCCACTTT. It specifies CATSRGQNNSPLHF.

This clone was counted a single time. The V gene is TRBV7-9, the J gene TRBJ2-2; 7 bases fit TRBD1. The CDR3 length is 13 residues. Germline trimming cut 3 bases from V and 5 bases from J; bases unmatched to any gene: 0. CDR1 and CDR2 from the germline V gene are SEHNR and FQNEAQ (reference sequence). The CDR3 sequence is CASSLTGTGELFF. The DNA of the CDR3 is TGTGCCAGCAGCTTGACAGGGACCGGGGAGCTGTTTTTT. Complete variable domain (other parts from reference TRBV7-9 and TRBJ2-2): DTGVSQNPRHKITKRGQNVTFRCDPISEHNRLYWYRQTLGQGPEFLTYFQNEAQLEKSRLLSDRFSAERPKGSFSTLEIQRTEQGDSAMYLCASSLTGTGELFFGEGSRLTVL.

The genes are TRBV4-3 and TRBJ2-1; maybe TRBD1 (6 bases). The V end lost 4 bases, the J end lost 0 bases, and 16 bases lay between the germline ends. The length of the CDR3 is 17 residues. Per germline, CDR1 LGHNA and CDR2 YSLEER. The CDR3 coding sequence is TGCGCCAGCAGCCCTTCCCTGACAGGTGGCTCCTACAATGAGCAGTTCTTC. Translated, it gives CASSPSLTGGSYNEQFF.

The chain recombines TRBV30 with TRBJ2-1, with D maybe TRBD2 (6 bases). V was shortened by 7 bases and J by 0 bases, with 13 bases between the two germline ends. This CDR3 comprises 14 residues. CDR1 is GTSNPN, CDR2 SVGIG, per germline (reference sequence). The CDR3 sequence is CASLIGSSYNEQFF. The CDR3 nucleotides read TGTGCCTCGCTCATCGGGAGCTCCTACAATGAGCAGTTCTTC.